Following are 25 T cell receptor beta chains from one sample sequenced in a study of blood T cell repertoires in COVID-19. TCRdb's table, derived via immunoSEQ multiplex PCR, lists solely in-frame clones and lacks some. The sample lists 200,000 to 250,000 clones, approximately 85% occurring once. The sample taken for sequencing was peripheral blood. The receptors here all came from a woman in her seventies with COVID-19, enrolled during active disease.

This clone turned up a few times. The genes are TRBV5-8 and TRBJ2-7, with 8 bases that match TRBD2. This CDR3 is 14 amino acids long. The V segment lost 0 bases and the J segment 4 bases; nucleotides outside the gene matches: 3. Germline CDR1 reads SGHTS; CDR2 reads YDEGEE. The CDR3 region is CASSLGLARYEQYF. The CDR3 bases are TGTGCCAGCAGCTTGGGACTAGCGAGATACGAGCAGTACTTC. The full variable domain, rest sourced from reference TRBV5-8 and TRBJ2-7, is EAGVTQSPTHLIKTRGQQATLRCSPISGHTSVYWYQQALGLGLQFLLWYDEGEERNRGNFPPRFSGRQFPNYSSELNVNALELEDSALYLCASSLGLARYEQYFGPGTRLTVT.

This chain uses TRBV12-3 or TRBV12-4 with TRBJ1-1; no definite D call. This CDR3 has 13 amino acids. V gave up 3 bases and J gave up 1 base, with 6 bases separating them. CDR3: CASSFGENTEAFF. CDR3 nucleotide sequence: TGTGCCAGCAGTTTCGGGGAGAACACTGAAGCTTTCTTT.

CDR3 residues: CASSSPIGGTIYF. In nucleotides, the CDR3 is TGTGCCAGCAGTTCCCCGATCGGGGGCACCATATATTTT. The J gene is TRBJ1-3, the V gene TRBV6-5, with D perhaps TRBD1 (5 bases). The CDR3 has 13 residues. V was clipped by 4 bases and J by 9 bases, with 13 bases between them. Germline CDR1 reads MNHEY; CDR2 reads SVGAGI.

The V call is TRBV5-1, the J call TRBJ1-1; tentatively, D is TRBD1 (6 bases). Germline-derived CDR1 and CDR2 are SGHRS and YFSETQ. Trimming removed 3 bases at V and 2 bases at J, with 11 bases between. This CDR3 has 14 residues. CDR3 coding DNA: TGCGCCAGCAGCTCACAGGGCGACAACACTGAAGCTTTCTTT. Translating it yields CASSSQGDNTEAFF.

The V and J genes are TRBV10-3 and TRBJ2-3, with TRBD1 identical over 7 bases. The CDR3 is 16 residues long. V gave up 2 bases and J gave up 0 bases; unmatched junction bases: 5. Germline lookup yields CDR1 ENHRY and CDR2 SYGVKD. The DNA of the CDR3 is TGTGCCATCAGTGAGCCAGGGGACAGAAGCACAGATACGCAGTATTTT. Encoded protein: CAISEPGDRSTDTQYF.

The chain links TRBV5-5 to TRBJ1-3, with D perhaps matching TRBD1 (6 bases). V was cut by 4 bases and J by 4 bases, with 15 bases left in between. Germline V gene lookup returns CDR1 SGHKS and CDR2 YYEKEE (reference sequence). This CDR3 has 15 amino acids. CDR3 DNA sequence: TGTGCCAGCAGCCGTGAAACAGGGTCAGGAAACACCATATATTTT. Amino acids: CASSRETGSGNTIYF. Full variable domain (outside the CDR3, taken from reference TRBV5-5 and TRBJ1-3): DAGVTQSPTHLIKTRGQQVTLRCSPISGHKSVSWYQQVLGQGPQFIFQYYEKEERGRGNFPDRFSARQFPNYSSELNVNALLLGDSALYLCASSRETGSGNTIYFGEGSWLTVV.

J is TRBJ1-6 and V is TRBV28, with TRBD1 matching 8 bases. The length of the CDR3 is 16 residues. Germline V gene sequence: CDR1 MDHEN, CDR2 SYDVKM. Trimming cost V 2 bases and J 8 bases; bases outside gene matches: 8. CDR3 loop: CASSLDPGGGYSPLHF. CDR3 nucleotide sequence: TGTGCCAGCAGTTTAGATCCAGGGGGCGGTTATTCACCCCTCCACTTT.

The V and J genes are TRBV13 and TRBJ2-7; 7 bases align to TRBD1. Germline-derived CDR1 and CDR2 are PRHDT and FYEKMQ (reference sequence). Germline trimming cut 1 base from V and 2 bases from J; bases unmatched to any gene: 5. This CDR3 has 15 amino acids. The CDR3 loop is CASSLAYRGTYEQYF. DNA for the CDR3: TGTGCCAGCAGCTTAGCCTACAGGGGAACCTACGAGCAGTACTTC. The complete variable domain, with remaining parts taken from reference TRBV13 and TRBJ2-7, reads AAGVIQSPRHLIKEKRETATLKCYPIPRHDTVYWYQQGPGQDPQFLISFYEKMQSDKGSIPDRFSAQQFSDYHSELNMSSLELGDSALYFCASSLAYRGTYEQYFGPGTRLTVT.

The chain has TRBV7-8 and TRBJ1-4; D possibly corresponds to TRBD1 (5 bases). V was cut by 5 bases and J by 7 bases, with 14 bases left in between. CDR1 is SGHVS and CDR2 is FQNEAQ in the germline V gene. This CDR3 has 14 amino acids. CDR3 in amino acids: CASSPWEGSEKLFF. The DNA for the CDR3 is TGTGCCAGCAGCCCCTGGGAGGGGAGTGAAAAACTGTTTTTT. The complete variable domain, with remaining parts taken from reference TRBV7-8 and TRBJ1-4, reads GAGVSQSPRYKVAKRGQDVALRCDPISGHVSLFWYQQALGQGPEFLTYFQNEAQLDKSGLPSDRFFAERPEGSVSTLKIQRTQQEDSAVYLCASSPWEGSEKLFFGSGTQLSVL.

There are a few counts of this clone. V is TRBV24-1 and J is TRBJ2-1; possible D gene TRBD2, 6 bases. The CDR3 extends over 16 amino acids. V was shortened by 4 bases and J by 8 bases, with 20 bases between the two germline ends. Germline V lookup: CDR1 KGHDR, CDR2 SFDVKD. CDR3 coding DNA: TGTGCCACCAGTGAGCCCCCGGGAGTAGTCAAGCATGAGCAGTTCTTC. Encoded protein: CATSEPPGVVKHEQFF.

There are a few counts of this clone. The gene calls are TRBV28 and TRBJ2-2; 7 bases are shared with TRBD1. J lost 2 bases, V lost 8 bases, and 5 bases had no gene match. The CDR3 extends over 14 amino acids. Germline CDR1 is MDHEN and CDR2 is SYDVKM. CDR3 nucleotides: TGTGCCAGCTGGACAGGAGTAAACACCGGGGAGCTGTTTTTT. This encodes CASWTGVNTGELFF.

The chain has TRBV6-5 and TRBJ2-3; 8 nucleotides line up with TRBD2. The V segment lost 7 bases and the J segment 2 bases; nucleotides outside the gene matches: 8. Germline V gene lookup returns CDR1 MNHEY and CDR2 SVGAGI. This CDR3 comprises 15 residues. The CDR3 is CASNKLAVNTDTQYF. CDR3 nucleotide sequence: TGTGCCAGCAACAAACTAGCGGTAAACACAGATACGCAGTATTTT.

The chain carries TRBV25-1 and TRBJ2-1; no clear D gene. The germline V and J ends were trimmed by 5 bases and 8 bases, with 4 bases remaining between them. The length of the CDR3 is 10 residues. Germline CDR1 and CDR2: MGHDK and SYGVNS. The CDR3 DNA follows: TGTGCCAGCAGTTTCTATGAGCAGTTCTTC. It codes for CASSFYEQFF.

This rearrangement joins TRBV14 to TRBJ2-4; TRBD1 matches at 8 bases. The V and J ends lost 4 bases and 7 bases, in that order; junction bases with no gene match: 6. Per the germline V gene, CDR1 is SGHDN and CDR2 is FVKESK. The CDR3 runs 14 residues. CDR3 nucleotides: TGTGCCAGCAGCCTAGGGACAGGATGGAACATTCAGTACTTC. Translating gives CASSLGTGWNIQYF.

The chain links TRBV11-2 to TRBJ2-1, with TRBD2 identical over 7 bases. V shed 5 bases and J 9 bases; nucleotides not matched to a gene: 4. Germline loops: CDR1 SGHAT, CDR2 FQNNGV. The CDR3 sequence is 12 residues long. CDR3 sequence: CASSLSGIEQFF. The CDR3 DNA reads TGTGCCAGCAGCCTGAGCGGGATTGAGCAGTTCTTC.

V is TRBV19 and J is TRBJ2-1; 9 bases align to TRBD2. CDR1 and CDR2 from the germline V gene are LNHDA and SQIVND (reference sequence). The CDR3 covers 17 residues. Trimming at V came to 2 bases and at J to 6 bases, leaving 11 bases not matched to a gene. The CDR3 DNA is TGTGCCAGTAGTATAATGCCCCGCGGGAGGGTATTCAATGAGCAGTTCTTC. As protein: CASSIMPRGRVFNEQFF. The full variable domain, completed using reference TRBV19 and TRBJ2-1, is DGGITQSPKYLFRKEGQNVTLSCEQNLNHDAMYWYRQDPGQGLRLIYYSQIVNDFQKGDIAEGYSVSREKKESFPLTVTSAQKNPTAFYLCASSIMPRGRVFNEQFFGPGTRLTVL.

This clone was counted only a few times. This sequence joins TRBV6-2 or TRBV6-3 and TRBJ2-2, with a possible D match to TRBD2 (5 bases). The V end was cut by 6 bases, the J end by 3 bases, with 8 bases between. This CDR3 has 13 amino acids. Germline CDR1 reads MNHEY; CDR2 reads SVGEGT. The CDR3 protein is CASSPGDTGELFF. CDR3 nucleotides: TGTGCCAGCAGCCCCGGGGACACCGGGGAGCTGTTTTTT.

V and J are TRBV18 and TRBJ2-7, with D maybe TRBD2 (6 bases). Germline-derived CDR1 and CDR2 are KGHSH and LQKENI. The CDR3 is made up of 13 amino acids. The V gene lost 7 bases and the J gene lost 2 bases, with 12 bases spanning the gap. The CDR3 loop is CASCAEGTYEQYF. CDR3 coding DNA: TGTGCCAGCTGCGCGGAGGGGACCTACGAGCAGTACTTC.

The chain uses TRBV27 and TRBJ1-2; 9 bases are shared with TRBD1. The CDR3 length is 14 residues. Germline CDR1 is MNHEY and CDR2 is SMNVEV (reference sequence). Germline trimming cut 5 bases from V and 2 bases from J; bases unmatched to any gene: 3. The CDR3 is CASSQTGGNYGYTF. The CDR3 nucleotides are TGTGCCAGCAGTCAGACAGGGGGGAACTATGGCTACACCTTC.

The V call is TRBV27, the J call TRBJ1-3; D unclear. The CDR3 loop spans 15 amino acids. V was trimmed by 0 bases and J by 6 bases, leaving 12 bases between them. CDR1 is MNHEY and CDR2 is SMNVEV in the germline V gene (reference sequence). CDR3 in amino acids: CASSLSSNGLNTIYF. CDR3 sequence (DNA): TGTGCCAGCAGTTTATCGTCAAACGGACTAAACACCATATATTTT.

The CDR3 protein is CASSVNYATDTQYF. CDR3 coding DNA: TGCGCCAGCAGTGTTAACTATGCCACGGATACGCAGTATTTT. The chain recombines TRBV10-1 with TRBJ2-3; D is ambiguous. Trimming stripped 4 bases from V and 6 bases from J, with 14 bases between. The CDR3 is 14 residues long. Germline V gives CDR1 WNHNN, CDR2 SYGVQD (reference sequence).

The rearrangement uses TRBV6-2 or TRBV6-3 and TRBJ2-7, with 8 bases identical to TRBD1. The CDR3 loop spans 15 amino acids. The junction had 6 bases not matched to a gene; V was cut back by 2 bases and J by 3 bases. Germline CDR1 reads MNHEY; CDR2 reads SVGEGT. The CDR3 here is CASSYPGQGDYEQYF. As DNA, the CDR3 is TGTGCCAGCAGTTACCCCGGACAGGGTGACTACGAGCAGTACTTC.

The chain recombines TRBV2 with TRBJ1-6; D is undetermined. Germline values: CDR1 SNHLY, CDR2 FYNNEI. The CDR3 length is 17 residues. The V and J ends lost 4 bases and 0 bases respectively, with 13 bases between them. CDR3 loop: CASSVSGESSYNSPLHF. In nucleotides, the CDR3 is TGTGCCAGCAGTGTTTCAGGTGAAAGCTCCTATAATTCACCCCTCCACTTT. The full variable domain, rest sourced from reference TRBV2 and TRBJ1-6, is EPEVTQTPSHQVTQMGQEVILRCVPISNHLYFYWYRQILGQKVEFLVSFYNNEISEKSEIFDDQFSVERPDGSNFTLKIRSTKLEDSAMYFCASSVSGESSYNSPLHFGNGTRLTVT.

This chain uses TRBV6-2 or TRBV6-3 with TRBJ2-1; TRBD1 matches 11 bases. This CDR3 has 15 residues. Trimming took 2 bases from V and 9 from J; bases not matched to a gene: 6. Germline V CDR1 and CDR2: MNHEY, SVGEGT. CDR3 bases: TGTGCCAGCAGTTACCTTGGACAGGGGGCGAGTGAGCAGTTCTTC. Its translation: CASSYLGQGASEQFF.

This clone was detected only once. This rearrangement joins TRBV7-2 to TRBJ1-6; D might be TRBD1 (6 bases). Germline V gives CDR1 SGHTA, CDR2 FQGNSA. Trimming removed 4 bases from V and 8 bases from J, with 15 bases in between. CDR3 size: 15 residues. The CDR3 DNA reads TGTGCCAGCAGCTCCGACCGGGACAACTATTCACCCCTCCACTTT. Its protein product is CASSSDRDNYSPLHF.